The 9 T cell receptor beta chains given below trace back to one sample, sequenced in a study of response to subunit inactivated influenza vaccine. Using its own MiXCR run on the RT-PCR reads, TCRdb lists one record per CDR3 protein. Among 530,000 or so distinct CDR3 sequences, about 25% were seen once, and the ten largest hold about 1.9%. This material consisted of CD4+ T cells sorted from PBMCs, taken more than 4 days after vaccination. Receptors were obtained from a man between 45 and 60 years old who received an inactivated influenza vaccine.

V and J are TRBV30 and TRBJ1-1, with D possibly TRBD1 on 5 matching bases. The ends were cut back, 1 base at V and 2 bases at J, with 23 bases in the middle. The CDR3 sequence is 18 residues long. CDR1 is GTSNPN and CDR2 is SVGIG in the germline V gene (reference sequence). CDR3: CAWSDLQALRGRNTEAFF. For the CDR3, the DNA is TGTGCCTGGAGTGACCTCCAGGCCCTACGGGGGAGAAACACTGAAGCTTTCTTT.

The chain carries TRBV12-3 or TRBV12-4 and TRBJ2-1; perhaps TRBD2 as D (6 bases). The CDR3 consists of 14 residues. The V gene lost 5 bases and the J gene lost 10 bases, with 18 bases spanning the gap. CDR3 in amino acids: CASSPRLVSGEQFF. The CDR3 bases are TGTGCCAGCAGTCCAAGACTAGTATCAGGCGAGCAGTTCTTC.

The chain couples TRBV20-1 to TRBJ2-7; 8 bases are a match to TRBD2. Per germline, CDR1 DFQATT and CDR2 SNEGSKA (reference sequence). With 1 base clipped from V and 6 bases from J, the junction kept 5 bases outside the gene matches. The length of the CDR3 is 13 residues. The CDR3 here is CSARAGTSVEQYF. CDR3 coding DNA: TGCAGTGCTAGAGCCGGGACTAGTGTCGAGCAGTACTTC.

The rearrangement joins TRBV3-1 to TRBJ2-1; a possible D gene is TRBD2 (5 bases). The CDR3 contains 16 residues. The V gene lost 1 base and the J gene lost 3 bases, with 13 bases spanning the gap. Germline loops: CDR1 LGHDT, CDR2 YNNKEL (reference sequence). The CDR3 spells CASSQGAGRDYNEQFF. The CDR3 DNA follows: TGTGCCAGCAGCCAAGGGGCGGGTCGAGACTACAATGAGCAGTTCTTC.

This clonotype was seen more than once but under ten times. The chain recombines TRBV5-4 with TRBJ2-1; D unclear. V was pared by 0 bases and J by 6 bases, with 10 bases between. Germline V gives CDR1 SGHNT, CDR2 YYREEE (reference sequence). There are 14 residues in the CDR3. CDR3 residues: CASSLDKGLNEQFF. In DNA, the CDR3 is TGTGCCAGCAGCTTGGATAAGGGTCTCAATGAGCAGTTCTTC.

V and J are TRBV18 and TRBJ1-1; the match to TRBD1 covers 9 bases. Germline CDR1 is KGHSH and CDR2 is LQKENI. CDR3 length: 15 residues. V dropped 0 bases and J dropped 6; count of bases not matched to a gene: 5. CDR3 sequence (DNA): TGTGCCAGCTCACCACCTGGACAGGGGCGACCTGAAGCTTTCTTT. Its translation: CASSPPGQGRPEAFF.

This clonotype was seen a few times. The chain is built from TRBV7-2 and TRBJ1-6; D possibly corresponds to TRBD1 (6 bases). V lost 5 bases to trimming and J lost 7 bases, with 12 bases between them. The CDR3 totals 14 residues. Germline loops: CDR1 SGHTA, CDR2 FQGNSA. The CDR3 DNA reads TGTGCCAGCAGCAACAGGGTTGGGAATTCACCCCTCCACTTT. Residues: CASSNRVGNSPLHF.

The V and J genes are TRBV6-2 or TRBV6-3 and TRBJ2-2, with D possibly being TRBD1 or TRBD2 (5 bases each). Per germline, CDR1 MNHEY and CDR2 SVGEGT. This CDR3 is built from 13 residues. Trimming removed 7 bases from V and 6 bases from J, with 12 bases in between. The CDR3 loop reads CASTLRGPGELFF. The CDR3 nucleotides are TGTGCCAGCACCCTGAGGGGCCCCGGGGAGCTGTTTTTT.

In its sample, this clonotype was seen a few times. V usage is TRBV6-2 or TRBV6-3 and J usage is TRBJ2-6, with D perhaps matching TRBD2 (6 bases). CDR1 and CDR2 (germline): MNHEY, SVGEGT. With 6 bases removed from V and 2 bases from J, the gap between germline ends came to 11 bases. This CDR3 has 15 amino acids. The CDR3 nucleotides read TGTGCCAGCAGAGACTCGGGGGCTGGGGCCAACGTCCTGACTTTC. It yields the protein CASRDSGAGANVLTF.